This TCR beta chain was captured in a study of Tregs in tolerant kidney transplant recipients. TCRdb keeps only in-frame clones here, not all; method: immunoSEQ multiplex PCR. This sample's table has tens of thousands of clones. V was pared by 0 bases and J by 4 bases, with 4 bases of the junction left unmatched. The CDR3 has 14 residues. Germline-derived CDR1 and CDR2 are DFQATT and SNEGSKA (reference sequence). About this clone: The CDR3 is cut off 3 residues early in the read; its end comes from the germline J gene.

V and J are TRBV20-1 and TRBJ2-5, with 8 bases matching TRBD2. Source: CD4+ T cells from blood, taken before the transplant. The source is a human donor who received a combined kidney and bone marrow transplant. CDR3 DNA (partial): TGCAGTGCTAGAGAGGGCGGGGGGAGAGAGACC. Translating it yields CSAREGGGRET. In full, the CDR3 reads CSAREGGGRETQYF.